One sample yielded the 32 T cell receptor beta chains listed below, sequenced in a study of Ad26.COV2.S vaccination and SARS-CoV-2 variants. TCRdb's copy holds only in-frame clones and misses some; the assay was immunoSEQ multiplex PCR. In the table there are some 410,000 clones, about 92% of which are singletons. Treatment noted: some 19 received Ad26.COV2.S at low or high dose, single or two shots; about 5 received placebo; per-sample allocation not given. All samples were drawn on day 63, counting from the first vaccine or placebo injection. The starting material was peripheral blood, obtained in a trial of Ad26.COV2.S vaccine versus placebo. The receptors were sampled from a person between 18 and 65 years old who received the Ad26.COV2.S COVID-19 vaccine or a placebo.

DNA of the CDR3: TGTGCCAGCAGCTCCGGGGGGGCCGGGTCCACAGATACGCAGTATTTT. It specifies CASSSGGAGSTDTQYF. V is TRBV7-9 and J is TRBJ2-3; 8 nucleotides line up with TRBD2. Losses at the gene ends were 4 bases for V and 2 bases for J; bases not matched to a gene: 8. This CDR3 has 16 residues. CDR1 and CDR2 (germline): SEHNR, FQNEAQ (reference sequence).

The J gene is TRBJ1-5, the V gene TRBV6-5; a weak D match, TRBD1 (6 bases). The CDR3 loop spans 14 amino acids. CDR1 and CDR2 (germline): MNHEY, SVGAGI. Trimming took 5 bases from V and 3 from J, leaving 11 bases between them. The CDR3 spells CASSTQGFNQPQHF. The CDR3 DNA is TGTGCCAGCAGTACCCAGGGGTTCAATCAGCCCCAGCATTTT.

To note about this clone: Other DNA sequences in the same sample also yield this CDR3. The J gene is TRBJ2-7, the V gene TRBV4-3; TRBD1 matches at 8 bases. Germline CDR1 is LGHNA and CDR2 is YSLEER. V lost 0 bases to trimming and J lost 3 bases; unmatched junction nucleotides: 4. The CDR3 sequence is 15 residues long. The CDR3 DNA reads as TGCGCCAGCAGCCAAGATCTAGGACAGGGCTACGAGCAGTACTTC. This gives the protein CASSQDLGQGYEQYF.

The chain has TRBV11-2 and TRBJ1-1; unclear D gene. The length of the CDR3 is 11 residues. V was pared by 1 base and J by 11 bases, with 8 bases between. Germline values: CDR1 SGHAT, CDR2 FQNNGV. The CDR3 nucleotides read TGTGCCAGCAGCTTAGGGAGACCTGCTTTCTTT. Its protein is CASSLGRPAFF. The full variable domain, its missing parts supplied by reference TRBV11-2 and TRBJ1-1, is EAGVAQSPRYKIIEKRQSVAFWCNPISGHATLYWYQQILGQGPKLLIQFQNNGVVDDSQLPKDRFSAERLKGVDSTLKIQPAKLEDSAVYLCASSLGRPAFFGQGTRLTVV.

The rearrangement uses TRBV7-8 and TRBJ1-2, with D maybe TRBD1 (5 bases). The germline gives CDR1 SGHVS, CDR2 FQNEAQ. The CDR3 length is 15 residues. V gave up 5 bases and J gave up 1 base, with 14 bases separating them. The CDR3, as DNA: TGTGCCAGCAGCCCCTGGGGGGGTCTTAACTATGGCTACACCTTC. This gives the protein CASSPWGGLNYGYTF.

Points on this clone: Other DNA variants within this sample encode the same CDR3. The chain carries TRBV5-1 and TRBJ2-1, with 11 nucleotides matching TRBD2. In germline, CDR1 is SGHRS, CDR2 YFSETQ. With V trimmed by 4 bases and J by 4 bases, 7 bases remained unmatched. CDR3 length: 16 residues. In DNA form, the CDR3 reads TGCGCCAGCAGCCCGCAGACTAGCGGGGTTTACAATGAGCAGTTCTTC. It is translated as CASSPQTSGVYNEQFF.

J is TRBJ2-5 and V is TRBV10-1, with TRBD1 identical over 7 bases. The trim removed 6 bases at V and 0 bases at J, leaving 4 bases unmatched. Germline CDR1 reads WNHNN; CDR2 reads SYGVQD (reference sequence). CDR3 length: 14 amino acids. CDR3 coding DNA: TGCGCCAGCAGGCAGACAGGGAACCAAGAGACCCAGTACTTC. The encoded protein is CASRQTGNQETQYF.

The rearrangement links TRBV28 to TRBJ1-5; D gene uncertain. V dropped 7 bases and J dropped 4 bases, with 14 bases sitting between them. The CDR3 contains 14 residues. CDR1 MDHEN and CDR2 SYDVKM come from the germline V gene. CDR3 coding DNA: TGTGCCAGCATGCGGTGGGAAAGAAATCAGCCCCAGCATTTT. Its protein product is CASMRWERNQPQHF.

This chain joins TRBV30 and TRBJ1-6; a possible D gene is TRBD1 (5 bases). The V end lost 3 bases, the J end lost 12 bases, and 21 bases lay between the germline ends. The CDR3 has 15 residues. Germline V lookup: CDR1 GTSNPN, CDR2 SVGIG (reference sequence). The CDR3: CAWRGYRDRREPLHF. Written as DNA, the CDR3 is TGTGCCTGGAGGGGGTATAGGGACCGACGAGAACCCCTCCACTTT.

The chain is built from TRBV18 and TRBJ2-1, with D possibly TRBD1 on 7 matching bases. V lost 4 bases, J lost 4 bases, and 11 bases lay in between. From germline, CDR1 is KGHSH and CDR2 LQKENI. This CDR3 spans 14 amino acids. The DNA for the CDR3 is TGTGCCAGCTCACGCGCGGGACAGTACAATGAGCAGTTCTTC. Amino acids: CASSRAGQYNEQFF.

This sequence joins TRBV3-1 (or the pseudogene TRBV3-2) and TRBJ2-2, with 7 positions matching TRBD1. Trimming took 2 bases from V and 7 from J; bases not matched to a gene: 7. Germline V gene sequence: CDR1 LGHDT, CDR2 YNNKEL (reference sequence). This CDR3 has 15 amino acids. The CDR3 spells CASSQQQGFVGELFF. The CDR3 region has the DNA TGTGCCAGCAGCCAACAACAGGGGTTCGTCGGGGAGCTGTTTTTT.

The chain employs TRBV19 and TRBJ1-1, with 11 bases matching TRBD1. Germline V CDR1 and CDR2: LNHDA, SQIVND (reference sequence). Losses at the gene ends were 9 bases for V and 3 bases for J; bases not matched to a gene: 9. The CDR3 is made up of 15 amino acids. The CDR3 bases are TGTGCCAGCGGACGCGGGACAGGGGGGTACACTGAAGCTTTCTTT. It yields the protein CASGRGTGGYTEAFF.

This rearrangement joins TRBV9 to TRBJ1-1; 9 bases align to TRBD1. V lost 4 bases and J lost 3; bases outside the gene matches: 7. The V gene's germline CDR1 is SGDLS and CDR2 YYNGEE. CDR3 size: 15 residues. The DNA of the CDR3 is TGTGCCAGCAGCTCACAGGGGGCGCGGGACACTGAAGCTTTCTTT. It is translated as CASSSQGARDTEAFF.

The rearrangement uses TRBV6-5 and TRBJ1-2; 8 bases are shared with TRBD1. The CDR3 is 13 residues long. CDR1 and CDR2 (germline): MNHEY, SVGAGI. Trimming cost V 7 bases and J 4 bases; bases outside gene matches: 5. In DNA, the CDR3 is TGTGCCAGCACCACAACAGGGGGCTATGGCTACACCTTC. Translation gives CASTTTGGYGYTF.

CDR3 region: CASSFSGGAGNEQFF. The CDR3 DNA is TGTGCCAGCAGTTTTAGCGGGGGGGCGGGTAATGAGCAGTTCTTC. This chain links TRBV28 with TRBJ2-1; 11 bases map to TRBD2. CDR3 length: 15 amino acids. Germline CDR1 and CDR2: MDHEN and SYDVKM. J lost 7 bases, V lost 3 bases, and 5 bases had no gene match. Full variable domain (missing parts from reference TRBV28 and TRBJ2-1): DVKVTQSSRYLVKRTGEKVFLECVQDMDHENMFWYRQDPGLGLRLIYFSYDVKMKEKGDIPEGYSVSREKKERFSLILESASTNQTSMYLCASSFSGGAGNEQFFGPGTRLTVL.

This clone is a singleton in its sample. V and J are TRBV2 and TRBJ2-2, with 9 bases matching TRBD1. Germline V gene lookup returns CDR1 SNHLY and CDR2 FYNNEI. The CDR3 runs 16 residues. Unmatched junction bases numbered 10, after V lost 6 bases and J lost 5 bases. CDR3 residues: CASSSPGQGSTGELFF. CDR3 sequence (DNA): TGTGCCAGCAGCTCGCCGGGACAGGGTAGTACCGGGGAGCTGTTTTTT.

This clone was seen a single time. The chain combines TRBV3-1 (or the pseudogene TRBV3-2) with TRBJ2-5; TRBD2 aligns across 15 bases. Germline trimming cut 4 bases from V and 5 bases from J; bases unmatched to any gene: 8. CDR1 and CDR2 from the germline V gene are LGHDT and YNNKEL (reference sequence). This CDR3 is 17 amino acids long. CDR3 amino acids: CASSPGLAGGVIETQYF. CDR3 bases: TGTGCCAGCAGCCCCGGACTAGCGGGGGGGGTCATTGAGACCCAGTACTTC.

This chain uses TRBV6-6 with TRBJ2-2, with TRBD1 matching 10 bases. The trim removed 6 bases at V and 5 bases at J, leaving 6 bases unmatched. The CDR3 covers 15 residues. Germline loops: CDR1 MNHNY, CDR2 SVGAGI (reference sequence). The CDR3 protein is CASSPTGGRTGELFF. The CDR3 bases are TGTGCCAGCAGCCCGACAGGGGGCAGGACCGGGGAGCTGTTTTTT.

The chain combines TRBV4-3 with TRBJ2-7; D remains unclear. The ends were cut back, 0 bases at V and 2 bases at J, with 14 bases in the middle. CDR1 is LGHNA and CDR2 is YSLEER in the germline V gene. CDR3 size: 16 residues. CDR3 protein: CASSQELGGSPYEQYF. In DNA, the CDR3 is TGCGCCAGCAGCCAAGAGCTAGGCGGATCCCCCTACGAGCAGTACTTC.

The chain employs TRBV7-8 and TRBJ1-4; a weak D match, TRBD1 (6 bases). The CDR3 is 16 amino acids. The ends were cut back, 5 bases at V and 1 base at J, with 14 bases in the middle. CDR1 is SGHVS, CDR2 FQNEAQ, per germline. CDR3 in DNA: TGTGCCAGCAGCGGTTGGGGGCAGGGAACTAATGAAAAACTGTTTTTT. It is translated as CASSGWGQGTNEKLFF.

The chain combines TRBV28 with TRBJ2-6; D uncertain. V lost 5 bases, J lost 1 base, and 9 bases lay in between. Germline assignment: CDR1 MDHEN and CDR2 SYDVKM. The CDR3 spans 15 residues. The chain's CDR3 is CASSDPRSGANVLTF. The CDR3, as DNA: TGTGCCAGCAGTGACCCCCGATCTGGGGCCAACGTCCTGACTTTC.

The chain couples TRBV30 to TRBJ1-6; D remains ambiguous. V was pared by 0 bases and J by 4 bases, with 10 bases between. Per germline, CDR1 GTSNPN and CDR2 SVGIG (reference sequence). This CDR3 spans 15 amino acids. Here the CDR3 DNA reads TGTGCCTGGAGTGTACTACAGAAATATAATTCACCCCTCCACTTT. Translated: CAWSVLQKYNSPLHF. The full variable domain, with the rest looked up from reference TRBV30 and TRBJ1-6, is SQTIHQWPATLVQPVGSPLSLECTVEGTSNPNLYWYRQAAGRGLQLLFYSVGIGQISSEVPQNLSASRPQDRQFILSSKKLLLSDSGFYLCAWSVLQKYNSPLHFGNGTRLTVT.

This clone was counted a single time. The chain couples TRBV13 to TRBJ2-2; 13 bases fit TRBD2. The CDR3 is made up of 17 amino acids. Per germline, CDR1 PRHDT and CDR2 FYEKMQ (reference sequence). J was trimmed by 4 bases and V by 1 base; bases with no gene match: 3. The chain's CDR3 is CASSLDGLAGATGELFF. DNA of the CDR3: TGTGCCAGCAGCTTAGACGGACTAGCGGGAGCCACCGGGGAGCTGTTTTTT.

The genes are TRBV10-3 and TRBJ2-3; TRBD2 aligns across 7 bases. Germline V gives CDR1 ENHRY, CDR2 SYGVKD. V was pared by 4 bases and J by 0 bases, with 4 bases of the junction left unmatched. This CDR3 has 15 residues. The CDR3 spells CAISGRGSSTDTQYF. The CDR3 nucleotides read TGTGCCATCAGTGGGCGGGGGAGTAGCACAGATACGCAGTATTTT.

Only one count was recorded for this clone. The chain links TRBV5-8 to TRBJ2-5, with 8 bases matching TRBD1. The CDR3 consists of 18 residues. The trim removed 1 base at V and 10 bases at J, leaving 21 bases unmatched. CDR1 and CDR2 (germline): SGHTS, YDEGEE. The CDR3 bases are TGTGCCAGCAGCTTGATTTTCATGGCAGGGGGCATTGGGGAGGACCAGTACTTC. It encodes CASSLIFMAGGIGEDQYF.

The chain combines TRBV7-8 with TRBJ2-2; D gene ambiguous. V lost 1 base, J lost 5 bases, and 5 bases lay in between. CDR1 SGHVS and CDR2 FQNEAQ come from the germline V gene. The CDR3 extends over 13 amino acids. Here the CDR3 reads CASSLGGTGELFF. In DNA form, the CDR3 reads TGTGCCAGCAGCTTAGGTGGAACCGGGGAGCTGTTTTTT.

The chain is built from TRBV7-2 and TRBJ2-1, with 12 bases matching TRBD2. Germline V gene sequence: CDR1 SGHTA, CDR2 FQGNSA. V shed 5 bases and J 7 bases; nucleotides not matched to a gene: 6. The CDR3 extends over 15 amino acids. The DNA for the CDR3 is TGTGCCAGCAGCCAAGGACTAGCGGGGCTTAATGAGCAGTTCTTC. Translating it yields CASSQGLAGLNEQFF.

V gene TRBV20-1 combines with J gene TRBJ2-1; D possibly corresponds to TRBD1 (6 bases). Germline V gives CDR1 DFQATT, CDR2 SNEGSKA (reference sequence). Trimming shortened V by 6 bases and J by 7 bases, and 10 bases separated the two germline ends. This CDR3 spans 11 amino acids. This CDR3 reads CSADTGNEQFF. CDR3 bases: TGCAGTGCGGACACAGGGAATGAGCAGTTCTTC.

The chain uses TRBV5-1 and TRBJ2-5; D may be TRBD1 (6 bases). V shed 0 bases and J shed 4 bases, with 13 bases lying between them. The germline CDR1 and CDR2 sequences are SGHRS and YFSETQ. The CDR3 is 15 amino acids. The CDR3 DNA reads TGCGCCAGCAGCTTGGCCACAGGGTCCCCAGAGACCCAGTACTTC. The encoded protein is CASSLATGSPETQYF.

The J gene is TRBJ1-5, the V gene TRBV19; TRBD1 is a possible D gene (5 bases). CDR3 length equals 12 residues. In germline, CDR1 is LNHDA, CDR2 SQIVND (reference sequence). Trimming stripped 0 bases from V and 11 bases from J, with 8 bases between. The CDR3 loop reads CASSIDPGSQHF. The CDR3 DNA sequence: TGTGCCAGTAGTATAGATCCAGGGTCCCAGCATTTT. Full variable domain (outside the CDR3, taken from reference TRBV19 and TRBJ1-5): DGGITQSPKYLFRKEGQNVTLSCEQNLNHDAMYWYRQDPGQGLRLIYYSQIVNDFQKGDIAEGYSVSREKKESFPLTVTSAQKNPTAFYLCASSIDPGSQHFGDGTRLSIL.

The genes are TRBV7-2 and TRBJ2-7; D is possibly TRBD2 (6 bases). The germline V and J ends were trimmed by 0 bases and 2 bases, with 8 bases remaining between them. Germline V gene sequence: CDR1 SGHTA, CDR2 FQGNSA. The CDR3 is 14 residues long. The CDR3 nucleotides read TGTGCCAGCAGCTTAGCTGGGGAGGCCTACGAGCAGTACTTC. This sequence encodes CASSLAGEAYEQYF. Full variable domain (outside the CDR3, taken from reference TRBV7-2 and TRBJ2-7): GAGVSQSPSNKVTEKGKDVELRCDPISGHTALYWYRQSLGQGLEFLIYFQGNSAPDKSGLPSDRFSAERTGGSVSTLTIQRTQQEDSAVYLCASSLAGEAYEQYFGPGTRLTVT.

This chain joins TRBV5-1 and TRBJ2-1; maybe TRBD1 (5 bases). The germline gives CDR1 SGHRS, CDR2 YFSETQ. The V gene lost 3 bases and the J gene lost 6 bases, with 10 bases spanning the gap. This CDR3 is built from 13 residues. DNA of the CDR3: TGCGCCAGCAGCTACACAGGCGCCAATGAGCAGTTCTTC. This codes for CASSYTGANEQFF.